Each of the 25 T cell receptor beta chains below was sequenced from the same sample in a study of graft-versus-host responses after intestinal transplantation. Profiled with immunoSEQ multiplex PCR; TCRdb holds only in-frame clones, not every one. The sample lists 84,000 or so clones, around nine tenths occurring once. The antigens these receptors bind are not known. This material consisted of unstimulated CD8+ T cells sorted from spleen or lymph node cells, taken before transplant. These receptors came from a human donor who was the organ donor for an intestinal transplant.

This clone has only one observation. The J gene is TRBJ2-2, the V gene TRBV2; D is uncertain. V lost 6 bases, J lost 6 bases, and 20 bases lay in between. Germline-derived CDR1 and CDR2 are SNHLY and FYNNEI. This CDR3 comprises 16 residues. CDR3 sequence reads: CASRWEGWDNAGELFF. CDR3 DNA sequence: TGTGCCAGCAGGTGGGAAGGCTGGGATAACGCCGGGGAGCTGTTTTTT.

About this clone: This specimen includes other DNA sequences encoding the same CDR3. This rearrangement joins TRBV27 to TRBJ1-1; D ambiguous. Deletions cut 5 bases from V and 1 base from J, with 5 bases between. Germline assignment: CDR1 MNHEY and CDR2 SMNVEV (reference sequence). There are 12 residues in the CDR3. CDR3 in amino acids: CASSTGNTEAFF. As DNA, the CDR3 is TGTGCCAGCAGTACGGGGAACACTGAAGCTTTCTTT.

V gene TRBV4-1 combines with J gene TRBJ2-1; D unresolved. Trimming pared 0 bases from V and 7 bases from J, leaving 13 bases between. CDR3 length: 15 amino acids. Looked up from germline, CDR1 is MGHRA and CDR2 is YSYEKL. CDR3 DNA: TGCGCCAGCAGCCAAGAGTTCGGCACTGTGAATGAGCAGTTCTTC. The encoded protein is CASSQEFGTVNEQFF.

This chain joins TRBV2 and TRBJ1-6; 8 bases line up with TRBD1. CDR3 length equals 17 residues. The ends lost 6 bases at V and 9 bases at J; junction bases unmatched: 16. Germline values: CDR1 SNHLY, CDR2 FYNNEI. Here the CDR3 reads CASRKGQGRGLTSPLHF. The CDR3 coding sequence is TGTGCCAGCAGAAAAGGACAGGGTAGGGGGCTTACTTCACCCCTCCACTTT.

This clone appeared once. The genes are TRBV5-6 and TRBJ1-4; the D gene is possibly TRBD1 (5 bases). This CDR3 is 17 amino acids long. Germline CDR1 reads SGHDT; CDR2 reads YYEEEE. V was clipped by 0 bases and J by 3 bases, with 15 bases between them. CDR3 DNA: TGTGCCAGCAGCTTGGCGGCGGAGGGGAAGGCTAATGAAAAACTGTTTTTT. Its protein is CASSLAAEGKANEKLFF.

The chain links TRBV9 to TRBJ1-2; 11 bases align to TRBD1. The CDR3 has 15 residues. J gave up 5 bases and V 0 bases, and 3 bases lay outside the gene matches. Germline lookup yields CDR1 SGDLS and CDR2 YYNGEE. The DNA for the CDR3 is TGTGCCAGCAGCGTAGGGGACAGGGGGATTTATGGCTACACCTTC. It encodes CASSVGDRGIYGYTF. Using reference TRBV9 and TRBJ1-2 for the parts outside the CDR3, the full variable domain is DSGVTQTPKHLITATGQRVTLRCSPRSGDLSVYWYQQSLDQGLQFLIQYYNGEERAKGNILERFSAQQFPDLHSELNLSSLELGDSALYFCASSVGDRGIYGYTFGSGTRLTVV.

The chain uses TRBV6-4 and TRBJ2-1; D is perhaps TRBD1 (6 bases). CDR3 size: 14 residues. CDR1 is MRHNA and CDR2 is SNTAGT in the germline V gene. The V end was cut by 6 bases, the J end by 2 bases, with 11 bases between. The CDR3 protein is CASRQGPPYNEQFF. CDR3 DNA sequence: TGTGCCAGCAGACAGGGTCCCCCCTACAATGAGCAGTTCTTC.

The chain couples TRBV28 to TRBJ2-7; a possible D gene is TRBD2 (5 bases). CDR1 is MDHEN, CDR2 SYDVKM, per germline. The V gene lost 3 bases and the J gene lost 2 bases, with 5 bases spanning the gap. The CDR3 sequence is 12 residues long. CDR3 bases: TGTGCCAGCAGTTTGGGAGCCTACGAGCAGTACTTC. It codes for CASSLGAYEQYF.

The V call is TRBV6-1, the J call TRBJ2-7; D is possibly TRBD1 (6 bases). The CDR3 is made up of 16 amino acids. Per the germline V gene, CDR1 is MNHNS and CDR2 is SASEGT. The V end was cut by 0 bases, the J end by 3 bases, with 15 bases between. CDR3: CASSEARRGGIYEQYF. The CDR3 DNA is TGTGCCAGCAGTGAAGCGCGGCGAGGGGGAATCTACGAGCAGTACTTC.

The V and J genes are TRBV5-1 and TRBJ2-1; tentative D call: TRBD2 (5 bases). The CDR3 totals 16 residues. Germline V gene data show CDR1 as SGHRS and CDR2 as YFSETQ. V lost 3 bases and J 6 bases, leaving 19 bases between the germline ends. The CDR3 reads CASSCLKRDFGNEQFF. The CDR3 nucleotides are TGCGCCAGCAGCTGCCTTAAGAGGGATTTTGGCAATGAGCAGTTCTTC.

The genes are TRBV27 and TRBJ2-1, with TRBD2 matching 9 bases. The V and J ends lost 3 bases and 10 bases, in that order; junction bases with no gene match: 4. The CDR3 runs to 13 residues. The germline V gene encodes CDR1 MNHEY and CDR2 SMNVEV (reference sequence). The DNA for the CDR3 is TGTGCCAGCAGTTTCGGTAGCGGGGGCGAGCAGTTCTTC. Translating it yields CASSFGSGGEQFF.

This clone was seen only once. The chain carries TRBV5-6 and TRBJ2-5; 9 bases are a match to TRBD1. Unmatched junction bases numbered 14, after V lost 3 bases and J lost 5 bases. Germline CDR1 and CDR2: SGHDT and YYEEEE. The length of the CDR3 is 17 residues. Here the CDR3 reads CASSSYATGGMRETQYF. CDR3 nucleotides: TGTGCCAGCAGCTCTTACGCGACAGGGGGTATGAGGGAGACCCAGTACTTC.

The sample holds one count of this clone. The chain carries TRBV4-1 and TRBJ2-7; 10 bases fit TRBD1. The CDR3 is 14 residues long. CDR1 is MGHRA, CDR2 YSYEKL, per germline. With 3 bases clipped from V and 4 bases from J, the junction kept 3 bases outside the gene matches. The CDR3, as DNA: TGCGCCAGCAGCCAGGAGGGACAGGGGTACGAGCAGTACTTC. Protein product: CASSQEGQGYEQYF.

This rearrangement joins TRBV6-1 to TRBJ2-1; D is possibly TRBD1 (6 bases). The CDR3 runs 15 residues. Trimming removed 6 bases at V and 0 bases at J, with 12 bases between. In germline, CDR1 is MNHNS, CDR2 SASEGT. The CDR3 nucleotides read TGTGCCAGCAGCTTTGACAGGACCTCCTACAATGAGCAGTTCTTC. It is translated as CASSFDRTSYNEQFF.

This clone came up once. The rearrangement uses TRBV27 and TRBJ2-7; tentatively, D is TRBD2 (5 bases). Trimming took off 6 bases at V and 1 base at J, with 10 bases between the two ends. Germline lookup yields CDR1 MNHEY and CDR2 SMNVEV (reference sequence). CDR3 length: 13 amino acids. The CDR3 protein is CASSPTGSYEQYF. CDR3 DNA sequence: TGTGCCAGCAGCCCGACGGGATCCTACGAGCAGTACTTC.

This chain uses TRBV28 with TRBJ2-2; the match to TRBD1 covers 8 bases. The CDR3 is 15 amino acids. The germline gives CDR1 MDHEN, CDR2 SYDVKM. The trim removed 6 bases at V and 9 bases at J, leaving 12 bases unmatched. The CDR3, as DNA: TGTGCCAGCAGCCCGGGACAGGTCCTCGTCCGGGAGCTGTTTTTT. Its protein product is CASSPGQVLVRELFF.

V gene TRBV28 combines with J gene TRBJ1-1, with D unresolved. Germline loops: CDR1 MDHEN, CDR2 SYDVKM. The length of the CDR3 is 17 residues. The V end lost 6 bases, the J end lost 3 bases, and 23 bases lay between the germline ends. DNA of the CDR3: TGTGCCAGCAGGAACCCGGACCCGGACCGATGGGACACTGAAGCTTTCTTT. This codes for CASRNPDPDRWDTEAFF.

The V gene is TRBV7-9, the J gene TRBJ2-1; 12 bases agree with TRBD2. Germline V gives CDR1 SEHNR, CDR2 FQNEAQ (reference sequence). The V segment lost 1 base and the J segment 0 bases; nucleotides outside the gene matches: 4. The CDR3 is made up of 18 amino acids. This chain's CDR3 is CASSLGLAGDSSYNEQFF. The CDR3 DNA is TGTGCCAGCAGCTTAGGACTAGCGGGGGATAGCTCCTACAATGAGCAGTTCTTC.

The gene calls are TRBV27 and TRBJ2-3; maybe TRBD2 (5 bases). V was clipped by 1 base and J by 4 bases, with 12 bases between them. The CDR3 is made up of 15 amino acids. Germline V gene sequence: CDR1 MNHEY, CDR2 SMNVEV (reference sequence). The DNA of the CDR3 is TGTGCCAGCAGTTTATTATGGGCTAGCCCAGATACGCAGTATTTT. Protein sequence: CASSLLWASPDTQYF.

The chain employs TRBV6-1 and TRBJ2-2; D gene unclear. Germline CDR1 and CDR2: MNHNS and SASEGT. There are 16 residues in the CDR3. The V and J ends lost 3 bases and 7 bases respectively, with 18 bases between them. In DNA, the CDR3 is TGTGCCAGCAGTGACCGTGTGACTGATTATGGCGGGGAGCTGTTTTTT. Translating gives CASSDRVTDYGGELFF.

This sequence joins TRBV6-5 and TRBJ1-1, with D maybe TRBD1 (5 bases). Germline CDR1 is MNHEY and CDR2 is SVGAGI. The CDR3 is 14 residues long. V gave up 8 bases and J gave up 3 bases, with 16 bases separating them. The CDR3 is CASLPWGPDTEAFF. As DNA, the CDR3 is TGTGCCAGCCTCCCCTGGGGCCCGGACACTGAAGCTTTCTTT.

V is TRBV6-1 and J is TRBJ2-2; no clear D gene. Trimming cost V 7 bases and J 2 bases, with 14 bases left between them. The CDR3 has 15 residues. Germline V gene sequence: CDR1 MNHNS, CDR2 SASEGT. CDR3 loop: CASMVMSVNTGELFF. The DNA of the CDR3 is TGTGCCAGCATGGTAATGTCAGTAAACACCGGGGAGCTGTTTTTT.

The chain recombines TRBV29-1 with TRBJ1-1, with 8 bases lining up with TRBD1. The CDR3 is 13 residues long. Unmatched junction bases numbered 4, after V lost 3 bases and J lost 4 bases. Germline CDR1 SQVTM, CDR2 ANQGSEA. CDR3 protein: CSVDRQGATEAFF. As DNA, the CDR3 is TGCAGCGTTGACCGCCAGGGGGCCACTGAAGCTTTCTTT.

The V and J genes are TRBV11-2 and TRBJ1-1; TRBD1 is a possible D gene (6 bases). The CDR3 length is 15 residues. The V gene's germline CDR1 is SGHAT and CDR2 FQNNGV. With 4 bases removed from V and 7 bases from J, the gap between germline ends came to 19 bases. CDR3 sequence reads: CASSWYRDLEGEAFF. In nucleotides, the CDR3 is TGTGCCAGCAGCTGGTACAGGGACCTGGAGGGTGAAGCTTTCTTT.

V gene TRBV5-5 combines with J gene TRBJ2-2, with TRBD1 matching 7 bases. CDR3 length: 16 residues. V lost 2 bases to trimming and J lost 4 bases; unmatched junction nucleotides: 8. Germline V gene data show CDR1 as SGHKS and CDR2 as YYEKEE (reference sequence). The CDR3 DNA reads TGTGCCAGCAGCTTAGGGCAGGGGGTCGGCACCGGGGAGCTGTTTTTT. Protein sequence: CASSLGQGVGTGELFF.